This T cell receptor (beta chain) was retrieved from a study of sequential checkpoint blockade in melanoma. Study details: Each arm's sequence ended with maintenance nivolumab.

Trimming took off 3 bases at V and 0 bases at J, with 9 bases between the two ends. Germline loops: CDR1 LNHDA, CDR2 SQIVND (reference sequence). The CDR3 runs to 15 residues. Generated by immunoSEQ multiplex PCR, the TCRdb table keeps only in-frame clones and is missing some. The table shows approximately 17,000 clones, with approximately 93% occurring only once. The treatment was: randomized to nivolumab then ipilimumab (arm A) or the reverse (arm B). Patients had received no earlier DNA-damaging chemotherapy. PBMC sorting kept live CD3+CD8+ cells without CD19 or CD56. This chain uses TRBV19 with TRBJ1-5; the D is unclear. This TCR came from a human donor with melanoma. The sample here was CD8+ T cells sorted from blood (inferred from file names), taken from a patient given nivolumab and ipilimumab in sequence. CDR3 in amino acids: CASSMFADSNQPQHF. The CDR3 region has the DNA TGTGCCAGTAGTATGTTTGCGGATAGCAATCAGCCCCAGCATTTT.